This T cell receptor (beta chain) was identified in a study of memory B cells and T cells in multiple sclerosis. TCRdb keeps only in-frame clones here, not all; method: immunoSEQ multiplex PCR. The sample contains approximately 32,000 clones, about 82% of which appear only once. After stimulus-free culture, autoproliferating CFSE-dim and non-proliferating CFSE-high T cells were sequenced separately. Replicate wells were pooled after roughly 7 days of stimulus-free culture of 5x10^7 CFSE-labeled PBMCs. Details on this clone: Its target is not known.

The V end was cut by 6 bases, the J end by 4 bases, with 12 bases between. This CDR3 spans 13 amino acids. The germline CDR1 and CDR2 sequences are MDHEN and SYDVKM. The sequence was collected from a human donor with multiple sclerosis. This rearrangement joins TRBV28 to TRBJ1-2; D uncertain. What was sequenced was PBMCs from blood kept in culture. CDR3 loop: CASRPPGSYGYTF. The DNA for the CDR3 is TGTGCCAGCAGGCCACCGGGGTCCTATGGCTACACCTTC.